The clone carrying this T cell receptor beta chain was observed many times. The antigen is unknown. This entry comes from a study of T cell repertoires in cytomegalovirus infection. Study-level background: Selection of CMV epitopes for the study included recently identified HLA-C-restricted and well-studied HLA-B-restricted ones. Public TCR beta signatures marked donors with CMV infection and the matching HLA. Study-wide results and caveats: Accumulated public TCR beta family frequency recognized individuals carrying CMV together with the relevant HLA. Dominating the ex vivo response were HLA-C-restricted CMV-specific TCR beta clonotypes.

TCRdb re-called the reads through MiXCR, storing one row per CDR3 protein. The repertoire has around 570,000 distinct CDR3 sequences, just under 40% of them found once; the top ten carry over 45%. The trim removed 1 base at V and 9 bases at J, leaving 10 bases unmatched. CDR1 and CDR2 from the germline V gene are SGHTA and FQGNSA. The CDR3 extends over 16 amino acids. The receptor was isolated from a human donor in good health (CMV status not recorded). Some clones in this sample may be carry-over from other donors' samples. Sample: cultured PBMCs, taken from culture after CMV antigen stimulation. The chain links TRBV7-2 to TRBJ2-1; 9 bases line up with TRBD2. The CDR3 region is CASSLVGSGRRSEQFF. CDR3 coding DNA: TGTGCCAGCAGCTTAGTGGGCAGCGGGAGGAGGAGTGAGCAGTTCTTC. The variable domain in full, completed from reference TRBV7-2 and TRBJ2-1, reads GAGVSQSPSNKVTEKGKDVELRCDPISGHTALYWYRQSLGQGLEFLIYFQGNSAPDKSGLPSDRFSAERTGGSVSTLTIQRTQQEDSAVYLCASSLVGSGRRSEQFFGPGTRLTVL.